This TCR beta chain was found in a study of blood T cell repertoires in COVID-19. Study as a whole: Samples of COVID-19 (acute and convalescent) were obtained from the United States, Italy and Spain. T cells, B-cell-depleted T cells, or PBMCs provided the cDNA or gDNA that served as material.

The CDR3 is 12 residues long. Trimming took 5 bases from V and 6 from J, leaving 10 bases between them. The germline V gene encodes CDR1 PRHDT and CDR2 FYEKMQ (reference sequence). In the original processing: Using reference gene primer amplification, nucleated cell counts were estimated. Sequencing used immunoSEQ multiplex PCR; TCRdb keeps in-frame clones, though not all of them. The V and J calls and clone size were taken over from that table, and D and trimming were inferred from the DNA. This table holds over 600,000 clones, 70% to 90% found once. Input material: peripheral blood. The chain uses TRBV13 and TRBJ1-1; unclear D gene. The origin of this receptor is a young woman with acute or convalescent COVID-19. The CDR3 DNA sequence: TGTGCCAGCAGCCCCGCCCGGGCTGAAGCTTTCTTT. It encodes CASSPARAEAFF.